This T cell receptor beta chain was recorded in a study of OX40 agonist ivuxolimab in advanced cancers. There are 14 residues in the CDR3. Germline V gives CDR1 SGHVS, CDR2 FQNEAQ. V was cut by 3 bases and J by 4 bases, with 12 bases left in between. This table comes from immunoSEQ multiplex PCR, and its TCRdb copy is limited to in-frame clones, with some not included. The table has 65,000 to 95,000 clones, less than 95% seen once; the top ten hold around 0.34%. Whole-study findings and limits: Low normalized T-cell clonal expansion was also seen in some nonresponders. Expansion of clones was among the lowest in partial responders at 0.1-3.0 mg/kg.

A single count supports this clone. Its antigen remains unknown. V is TRBV7-8 and J is TRBJ2-5; D may be TRBD1 (6 bases). Sequenced material: CD4+ or CD8+ T cells sorted from blood, taken in a trial of the OX40 agonist ivuxolimab. The source is an adult with an advanced solid tumor such as melanoma, head and neck, liver or kidney cancer. The CDR3, as DNA: TGTGCCAGCAGCTTTACAGGGTTAGGAGAGACCCAGTACTTC. This sequence encodes CASSFTGLGETQYF.